This T cell receptor beta chain is drawn from a study of T cell responses to AZD1222 COVID-19 vaccine (dated by TCRdb to the early 2020s). With respect to the entire study: Because spike-specific TCR depth and breadth did not differ between the two schedules, AZD1222 recipients who got a second dose at roughly 4 weeks were pooled with those who got a second dose at roughly 12 weeks. A total of 230 to 250 trial participants underwent TCR sequencing, of whom approximately 200 had received two doses of AZD1222 and 26 had received two doses of the MenACWY control vaccine. Trial participants were enrolled by age into subgroups of 18-55, 56-69 and 70-plus years, and around 150, 28 and 57 TCR-sequenced participants, respectively, were included in these subgroups.

The germline ends are 15 bases apart after V is trimmed by 3 bases and J by 0 bases. Taken from cysteine to phenylalanine, the CDR3 has 18 residues. Just CDR3 DNA is preserved here, 54 bases in frame from base 1. The germline V gene provides CDR1 KGHSH and CDR2 LQKENI. Results and caveats for the whole study, not just this receptor: Participants were mostly white British, with more females than males. The authors suggested clonal diversity may have been underestimated. Conclusions about previously exposed vaccinees were limited because only a handful of AZD1222 recipients were SARS-CoV-2 seropositive at baseline. The 56-69-year group was small, and its depth increase did not reach significance, likely because of low power. Nearly half of unique spike-specific TCRs reportedly recognized epitopes outside regions mutated in the B.1.351 and B.1.1.7 variants. Because no day 14 peak-response samples were available, the repertoires could be characterized only after the peak T cell response. The vaccine-associated CD4 TCRs covered the entire spike protein, and the dominant responses fell in regions 160-218 and 743-854. After two AZD1222 doses, spike-specific TCR breadth and depth were significantly higher than at day 0 and than in MenACWY recipients.

The CDR3 regions of human TCRbeta chains were subjected to immunosequencing. The original pipeline was this. TCRs in the repertoires were compared against a reference library of SARS-CoV-2-specific TCRs that had been generated with the MIRA antigen-specificity platform. Breadth was defined as the fraction of unique TCRs that were SARS-CoV-2-associated. Depth was defined as the fraction of total T cells that were SARS-CoV-2-associated. Using the MIRA data, every spike-specific TCR was mapped to the spike region that the TCR reacted to and assigned to either a CD4 or a CD8 class. Log10-transformed breadth and depth values were compared by one-way ANOVA with Sidak's multiple comparisons tests. Here the immuneACCESS table is served through TCRdb, limited to in-frame sequences with V and J called. Missing clones are a known gap in these copies; in checked studies unresolved V genes cover under half, and the rest lacks a known reason. The V and J calls and clone size are taken from that table; D and trimming were inferred from the DNA. The sample contains 150,000 to 200,000 clones, 85% to 90% of them found a single time. 1.6% of the sample goes to the ten largest clones.

The time point label, read with the paper, signifies: baseline before first vaccination. Vaccinee samples were obtained from the UK trials COV001 and COV002, which included a single-blind randomized controlled phase 2/3 trial of AZD1222 (ChAdOx1 nCoV-19) in healthy adults. For TCRbeta chain sequencing, PBMC samples from trial participants were taken at day 0 and at day 28 after the second dose. Comments on this clone: Its antigen has not been determined. Per-base quality was not reported, and no clone a single base away is much larger than it.

Here the chain combines TRBV18 and TRBJ2-6; perhaps TRBD1 is the D gene, with 6 bases matching. Sequences were derived from peripheral blood, sampled on day 0 of AZD1222 vaccination. This receptor was identified in an adult in good health. The CDR3: CASSPLQGSNSGANVLTF. The nucleotides read TGTGCCAGCTCACCTCTGCAGGGGAGTAACTCTGGGGCCAACGTCCTGACTTTC. Where the CDR3 stops, the reference TRBV18 and TRBJ2-6 genes take over; the full variable domain is NAGVMQNPRHLVRRRGQEARLRCSPMKGHSHVYWYRQLPEEGLKFMVYLQKENIIDESGMPKERFSAEFPKEGPSILRIQQVVRGDSAAYFCASSPLQGSNSGANVLTFGAGSRLTVL.